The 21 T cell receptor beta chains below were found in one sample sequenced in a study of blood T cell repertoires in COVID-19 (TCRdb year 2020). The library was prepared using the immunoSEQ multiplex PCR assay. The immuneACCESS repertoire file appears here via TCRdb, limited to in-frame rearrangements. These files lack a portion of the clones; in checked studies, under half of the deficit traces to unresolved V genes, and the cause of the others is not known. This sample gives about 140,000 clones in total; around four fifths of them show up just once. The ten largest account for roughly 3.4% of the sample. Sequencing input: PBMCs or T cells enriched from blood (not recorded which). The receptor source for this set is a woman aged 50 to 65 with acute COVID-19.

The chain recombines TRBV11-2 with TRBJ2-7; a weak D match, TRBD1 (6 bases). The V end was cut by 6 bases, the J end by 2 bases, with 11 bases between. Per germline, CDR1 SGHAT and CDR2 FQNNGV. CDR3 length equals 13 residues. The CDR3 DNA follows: TGTGCCAGCAGGACAGGTAACCCCTACGAGCAGTACTTC. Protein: CASRTGNPYEQYF.

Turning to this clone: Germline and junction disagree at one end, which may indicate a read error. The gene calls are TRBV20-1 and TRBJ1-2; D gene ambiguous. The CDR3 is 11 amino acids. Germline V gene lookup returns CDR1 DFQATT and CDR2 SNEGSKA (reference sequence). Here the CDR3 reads CSARDRERYAF. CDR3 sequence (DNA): TGCAGTGCTAGAGATCGAGAACGCTACGCCTTC.

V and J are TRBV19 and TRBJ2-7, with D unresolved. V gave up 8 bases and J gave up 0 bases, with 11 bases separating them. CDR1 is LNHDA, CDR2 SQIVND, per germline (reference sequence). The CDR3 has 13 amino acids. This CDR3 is CASSDWSSYEQYF. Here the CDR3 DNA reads TGTGCCAGTTCCGACTGGAGCTCCTACGAGCAGTACTTC.

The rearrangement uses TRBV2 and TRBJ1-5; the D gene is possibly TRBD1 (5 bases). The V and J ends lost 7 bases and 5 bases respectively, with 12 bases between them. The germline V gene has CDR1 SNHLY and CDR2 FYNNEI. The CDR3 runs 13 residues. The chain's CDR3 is CASNRGGDQPQHF. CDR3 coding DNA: TGTGCCAGCAATCGGGGAGGGGATCAGCCCCAGCATTTT.

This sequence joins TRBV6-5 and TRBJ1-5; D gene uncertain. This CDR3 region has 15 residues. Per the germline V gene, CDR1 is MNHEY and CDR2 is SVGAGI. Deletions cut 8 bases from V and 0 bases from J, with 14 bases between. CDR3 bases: TGTGCCAGCCAGGAGGCAGGATATAGCAATCAGCCCCAGCATTTT. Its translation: CASQEAGYSNQPQHF.

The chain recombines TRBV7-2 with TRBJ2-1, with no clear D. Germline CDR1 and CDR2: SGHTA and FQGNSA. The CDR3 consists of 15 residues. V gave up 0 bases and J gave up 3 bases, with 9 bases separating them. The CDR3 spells CASSLASLVYNEQFF. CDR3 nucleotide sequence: TGTGCCAGCAGCTTAGCTAGCTTGGTCTACAATGAGCAGTTCTTC.

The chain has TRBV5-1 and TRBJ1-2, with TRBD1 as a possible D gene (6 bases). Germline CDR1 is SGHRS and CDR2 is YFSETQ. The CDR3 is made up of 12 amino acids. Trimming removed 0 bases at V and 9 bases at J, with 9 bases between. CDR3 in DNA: TGCGCCAGCAGCTTGGTGGGGGACAGCTACACCTTC. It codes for CASSLVGDSYTF.

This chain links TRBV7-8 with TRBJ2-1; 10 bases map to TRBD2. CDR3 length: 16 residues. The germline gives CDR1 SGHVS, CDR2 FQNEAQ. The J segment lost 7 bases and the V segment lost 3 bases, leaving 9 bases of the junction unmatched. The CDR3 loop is CASSFESSGSGNEQFF. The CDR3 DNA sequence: TGTGCCAGCAGCTTCGAGTCTAGCGGGAGTGGGAATGAGCAGTTCTTC.

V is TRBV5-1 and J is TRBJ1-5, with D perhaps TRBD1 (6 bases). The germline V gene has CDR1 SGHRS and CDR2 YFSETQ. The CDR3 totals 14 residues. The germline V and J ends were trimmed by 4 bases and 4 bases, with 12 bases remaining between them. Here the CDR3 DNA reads TGCGCCAGCAGCCCTGGGACACCTAATCAGCCCCAGCATTTT. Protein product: CASSPGTPNQPQHF.

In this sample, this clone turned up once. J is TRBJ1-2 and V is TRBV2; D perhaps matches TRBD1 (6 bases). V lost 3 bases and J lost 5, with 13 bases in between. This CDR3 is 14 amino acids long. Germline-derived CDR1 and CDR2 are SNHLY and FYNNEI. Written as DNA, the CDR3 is TGTGCCAGCAGTGATAATGCAGGGGCATATGGCTACACCTTC. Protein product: CASSDNAGAYGYTF.

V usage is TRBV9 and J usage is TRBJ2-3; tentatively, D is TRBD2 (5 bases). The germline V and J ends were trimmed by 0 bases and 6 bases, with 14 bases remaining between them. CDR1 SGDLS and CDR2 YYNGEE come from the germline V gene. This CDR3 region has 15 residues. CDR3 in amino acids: CASSVGGYLEDTQYF. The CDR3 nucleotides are TGTGCCAGCAGCGTAGGAGGGTATTTAGAGGATACGCAGTATTTT.

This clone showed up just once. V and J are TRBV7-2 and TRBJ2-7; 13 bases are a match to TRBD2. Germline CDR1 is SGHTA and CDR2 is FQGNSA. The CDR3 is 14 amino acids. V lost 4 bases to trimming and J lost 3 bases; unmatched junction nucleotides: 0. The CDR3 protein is CASSWTSGSYEQYF. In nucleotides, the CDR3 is TGTGCCAGCAGCTGGACTAGCGGGAGCTACGAGCAGTACTTC. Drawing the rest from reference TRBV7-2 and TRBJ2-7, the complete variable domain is GAGVSQSPSNKVTEKGKDVELRCDPISGHTALYWYRQSLGQGLEFLIYFQGNSAPDKSGLPSDRFSAERTGGSVSTLTIQRTQQEDSAVYLCASSWTSGSYEQYFGPGTRLTVT.

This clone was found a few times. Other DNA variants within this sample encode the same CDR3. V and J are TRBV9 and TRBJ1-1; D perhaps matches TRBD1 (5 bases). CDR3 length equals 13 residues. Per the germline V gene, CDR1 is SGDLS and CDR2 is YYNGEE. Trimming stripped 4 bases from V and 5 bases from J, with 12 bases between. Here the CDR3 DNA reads TGTGCCAGCAGCCTCTCCGGGGGGACTGAAGCTTTCTTT. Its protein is CASSLSGGTEAFF.

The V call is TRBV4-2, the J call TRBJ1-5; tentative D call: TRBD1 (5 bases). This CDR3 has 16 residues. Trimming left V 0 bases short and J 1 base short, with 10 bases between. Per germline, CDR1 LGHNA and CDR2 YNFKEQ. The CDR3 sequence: CASSQDIRESNQPQHF. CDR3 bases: TGTGCCAGCAGCCAAGATATCAGGGAAAGCAATCAGCCCCAGCATTTT.

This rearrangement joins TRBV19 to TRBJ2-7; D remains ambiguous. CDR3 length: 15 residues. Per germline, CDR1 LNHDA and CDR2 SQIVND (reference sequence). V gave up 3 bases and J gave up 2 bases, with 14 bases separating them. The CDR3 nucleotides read TGTGCCAGTAGTATTCTGTCTGCTCCTACCTACGAGCAGTACTTC. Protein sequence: CASSILSAPTYEQYF. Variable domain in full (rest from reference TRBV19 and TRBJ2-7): DGGITQSPKYLFRKEGQNVTLSCEQNLNHDAMYWYRQDPGQGLRLIYYSQIVNDFQKGDIAEGYSVSREKKESFPLTVTSAQKNPTAFYLCASSILSAPTYEQYFGPGTRLTVT.

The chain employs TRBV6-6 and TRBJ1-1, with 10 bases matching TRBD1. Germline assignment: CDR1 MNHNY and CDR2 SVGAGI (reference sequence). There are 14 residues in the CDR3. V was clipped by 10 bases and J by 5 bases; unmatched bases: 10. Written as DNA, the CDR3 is TGTGCCACCCCTGGGGACAGGGGAGAGACTGAAGCTTTCTTT. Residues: CATPGDRGETEAFF.

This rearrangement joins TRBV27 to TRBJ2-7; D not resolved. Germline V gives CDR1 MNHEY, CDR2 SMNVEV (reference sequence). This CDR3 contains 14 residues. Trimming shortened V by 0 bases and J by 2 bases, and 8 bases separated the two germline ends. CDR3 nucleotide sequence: TGTGCCAGCAGTTTATCATCGCAGACCTACGAGCAGTACTTC. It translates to CASSLSSQTYEQYF.

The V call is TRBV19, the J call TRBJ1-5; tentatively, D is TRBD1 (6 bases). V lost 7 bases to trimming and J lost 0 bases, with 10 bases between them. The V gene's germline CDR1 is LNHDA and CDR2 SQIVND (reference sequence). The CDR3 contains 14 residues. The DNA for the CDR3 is TGTGCCAGTACCCAGGGGTATAGCAATCAGCCCCAGCATTTT. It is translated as CASTQGYSNQPQHF.

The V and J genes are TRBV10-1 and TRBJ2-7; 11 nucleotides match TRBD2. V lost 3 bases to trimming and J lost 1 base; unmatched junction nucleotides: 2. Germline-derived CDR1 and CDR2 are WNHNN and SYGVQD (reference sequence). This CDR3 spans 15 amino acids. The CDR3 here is CASSDIAGGSYEQYF. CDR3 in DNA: TGCGCCAGCAGTGATATAGCGGGAGGGTCCTACGAGCAGTACTTC.

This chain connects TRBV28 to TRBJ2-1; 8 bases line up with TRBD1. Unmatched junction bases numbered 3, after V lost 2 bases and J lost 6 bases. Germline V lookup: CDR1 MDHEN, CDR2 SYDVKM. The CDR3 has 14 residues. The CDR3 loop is CASSLKDRVNEQFF. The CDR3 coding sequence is TGTGCCAGCAGTTTAAAGGACAGGGTCAATGAGCAGTTCTTC. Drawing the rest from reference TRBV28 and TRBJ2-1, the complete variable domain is DVKVTQSSRYLVKRTGEKVFLECVQDMDHENMFWYRQDPGLGLRLIYFSYDVKMKEKGDIPEGYSVSREKKERFSLILESASTNQTSMYLCASSLKDRVNEQFFGPGTRLTVL.

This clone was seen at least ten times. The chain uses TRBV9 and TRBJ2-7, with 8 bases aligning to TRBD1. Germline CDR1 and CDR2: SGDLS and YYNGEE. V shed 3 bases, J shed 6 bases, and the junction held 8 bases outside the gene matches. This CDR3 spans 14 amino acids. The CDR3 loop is CASSADREVSEQYF. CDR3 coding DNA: TGTGCCAGCAGCGCGGACAGGGAAGTAAGCGAGCAGTACTTC.